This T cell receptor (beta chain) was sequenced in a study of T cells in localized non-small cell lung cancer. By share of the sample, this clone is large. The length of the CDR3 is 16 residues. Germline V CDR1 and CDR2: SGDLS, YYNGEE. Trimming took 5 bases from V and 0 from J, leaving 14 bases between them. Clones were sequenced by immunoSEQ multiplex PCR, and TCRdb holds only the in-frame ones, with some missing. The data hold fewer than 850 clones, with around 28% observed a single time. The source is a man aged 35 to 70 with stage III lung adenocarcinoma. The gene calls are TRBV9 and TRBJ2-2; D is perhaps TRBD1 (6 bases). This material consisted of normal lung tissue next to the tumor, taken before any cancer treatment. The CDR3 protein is CASSAYRVSNTGELFF. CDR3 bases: TGTGCCAGCAGTGCATACAGGGTATCGAACACCGGGGAGCTGTTTTTT. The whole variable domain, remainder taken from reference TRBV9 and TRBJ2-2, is DSGVTQTPKHLITATGQRVTLRCSPRSGDLSVYWYQQSLDQGLQFLIQYYNGEERAKGNILERFSAQQFPDLHSELNLSSLELGDSALYFCASSAYRVSNTGELFFGEGSRLTVL.